A selection of T cell receptor beta chains follows, all from one sample in a study of blood T cell repertoires in COVID-19. Some clones are missing from TCRdb's copy, which holds only in-frame ones; the method was immunoSEQ multiplex PCR. The table has approximately 59,000 clones, around four fifths seen once. Sequencing used peripheral blood. These receptors were obtained from a man aged 55 to 69 with COVID-19, enrolled during active disease. CDR3s include the opening cysteine and the closing phenylalanine or tryptophan. D genes are given only for firm matches. Some rows mark clone size as missing; the rest say once, few, many or name a class of expanded clone.

13,-,few,TRBJ2-7,TRBV7-2,TGTGCCAGCATCCTCGACGGGGACTACGAGCAGTACTTC,CASILDGDYEQYF
13,-,once,TRBJ2-3,TRBV13,TGTGCCAGCAGCTTATTAACCCGGGATACGCAGTATTTT,CASSLLTRDTQYF
13,-,-,TRBJ1-1,TRBV12-3/TRBV12-4,TGTGCCAGCAGTTTATTACAGAACACTGAAGCTTTCTTT,CASSLLQNTEAFF
13,TRBD2,-,TRBJ2-5,TRBV5-6,TGTGCCAGCAGCTCTCTAGCGGGAGAGACCCAGTACTTC,CASSSLAGETQYF
16,TRBD2,-,TRBJ2-5,TRBV6-5,TGTGCCAGCAGTTACTTAGCGGGAGGGTACCAAGAGACCCAGTACTTC,CASSYLAGGYQETQYF
14,TRBD2,-,TRBJ2-7,TRBV27,TGTGCCAGCAGGGGGAGGGAGGCCGGCCACGAGCAGTACTTC,CASRGREAGHEQYF
15,-,once,TRBJ1-5,TRBV4-2,TGTGCCAGCAGCCAAGAGGAGGGCCACAATCAGCCCCAGCATTTT,CASSQEEGHNQPQHF
15,-,-,TRBJ1-2,TRBV2,TGTGCCAGCAGACTTCGAATGGGGACAACCTATGGCTACACCTTC,CASRLRMGTTYGYTF
14,-,-,TRBJ1-1,TRBV6-6,TGTGCCAGCAAGATAGACAGAACAATTAAGGAAGCTTTCTTT,CASKIDRTIKEAFF
15,-,once,TRBJ2-3,TRBV7-3,TGTGCCAGCAGCTTAAGGGGGGACGGGTCAGATACGCAGTATTTT,CASSLRGDGSDTQYF
15,TRBD1,-,TRBJ1-1,TRBV27,TGTGCCAGCCTCAAGTCCAGGGGGCTAGTAACTGAAGCTTTCTTT,CASLKSRGLVTEAFF
13,-,-,TRBJ2-1,TRBV12-5,TGTGCTAGTGGTTTGGTAAATAGCAATGAGCAGTTCTTC,CASGLVNSNEQFF
18,TRBD2,once,TRBJ2-1,TRBV7-3,TGTGCCAGCAGCTTAAGGCCCGGGGGGAGTGACTCCTACAATGAGCAGTTCTTC,CASSLRPGGSDSYNEQFF
15,TRBD2,-,TRBJ2-5,TRBV5-1,TGCGCCAGCAGCCGGGGCACTAGCGCCCAAGAGACCCAGTACTTC,CASSRGTSAQETQYF
14,-,-,TRBJ2-5,TRBV14,TGTGCCAGCAGCCAAGACCCGTGGCTAGAGACCCAGTACTTC,CASSQDPWLETQYF
14,-,-,TRBJ2-5,TRBV25-1,TGTGCCAGCAGTCCCGGAGGGATTGGGGAGACCCAGTACTTC,CASSPGGIGETQYF
11,-,-,TRBJ1-1,TRBV20-1,TGCAGTGGGGGGGGTAGTACTGAAGCTTTCTTT,CSGGGSTEAFF
15,TRBD2,-,TRBJ2-4,TRBV29-1,TGCAGCGTGGTGGTGACTAGCGGGAGATTGAACATTCAGTACTTC,CSVVVTSGRLNIQYF